This T cell receptor (beta chain) emerged from a study of blood T cell repertoires in COVID-19. Turning to the study itself: The United States, Italy and Spain were the sources of the acute and convalescent COVID-19 samples. T cells, B-cell-depleted T cells, or PBMCs supplied cDNA or gDNA.

V dropped 1 base and J dropped 3 bases, with 6 bases sitting between them. From germline, CDR1 is SGHDN and CDR2 FVKESK. CDR3 length: 13 amino acids. The authors' processing: The assay estimated nucleated cells by amplifying reference gene primers. Assay: immunoSEQ multiplex PCR; the TCRdb copy retains only in-frame clones and omits some. V, J and clone size reflect that table, while D and trimming were determined from the DNA. The data hold around 150,000 clones, with 70% to 85% observed a single time. Seattle patients were enrolled while actively infected and followed longitudinally. This clone was recorded only once.

The chain joins TRBV14 to TRBJ1-1, with D perhaps matching TRBD1 (5 bases). The sequenced material came from peripheral blood. The sequence was collected from a woman aged 40 to 55 with COVID-19, enrolled during active disease. For the CDR3, the DNA is TGTGCCAGCAGCCAAGGGGGCCACACTGAAGCTTTCTTT. Translating it yields CASSQGGHTEAFF.